This T cell receptor (beta chain) was retrieved from a study of CD8 T cells in Susac syndrome. The CDR3 extends over 13 amino acids. V lost 2 bases, J lost 2 bases, and 6 bases lay in between. Reverse transcription of roughly 0.45 to 1 ug RNA was carried out with random hexamers. Amplification of TCR beta CDR3 across 54 Vbeta and 13 Jbeta was performed with immunoSEQ multiplex PCR. TCRdb reprocessed the immunoSEQ multiplex PCR reads with MiXCR, giving one entry per CDR3 protein. The sample has 85,000 to 120,000 distinct CDR3 sequences, less than 95% seen once. This chain joins TRBV12-3 or TRBV12-4 and TRBJ1-2; D is uncertain. Input material: CD8+ T cells from PBMCs. This clonotype originated in a human donor with Susac syndrome. DNA for the CDR3: TGTGCCAGCAGTTTAACGACCAACTATGGCTACACCTTC. This codes for CASSLTTNYGYTF.